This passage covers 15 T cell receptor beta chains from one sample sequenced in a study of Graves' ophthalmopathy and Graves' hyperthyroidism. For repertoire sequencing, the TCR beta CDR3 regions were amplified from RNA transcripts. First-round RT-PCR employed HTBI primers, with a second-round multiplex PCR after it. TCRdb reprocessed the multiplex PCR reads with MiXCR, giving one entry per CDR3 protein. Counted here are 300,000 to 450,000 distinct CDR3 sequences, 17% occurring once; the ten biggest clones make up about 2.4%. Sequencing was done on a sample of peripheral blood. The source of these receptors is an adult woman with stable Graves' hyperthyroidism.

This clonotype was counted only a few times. CDR3 in DNA: TGTGCCAGCAGCTTACAGGGAACAGCCAAAAACATTCAGTACTTC. Protein product: CASSLQGTAKNIQYF. This chain uses TRBV11-2 with TRBJ2-4; possibly TRBD1 for D (5 bases). Trimming took off 2 bases at V and 0 bases at J, with 8 bases between the two ends. CDR3 size: 15 residues. Germline lookup yields CDR1 SGHAT and CDR2 FQNNGV.

Here the CDR3 DNA reads TGTGCCAGCAGCCAAGTGGGACAGGTGAACATTCAGTACTTC. Protein sequence: CASSQVGQVNIQYF. J is TRBJ2-4 and V is TRBV3-1; 8 bases align to TRBD1. Germline lookup yields CDR1 LGHDT and CDR2 YNNKEL (reference sequence). V trimming: 1 base; J trimming: 7 bases; junction bases outside the gene matches: 3. This CDR3 spans 14 amino acids.

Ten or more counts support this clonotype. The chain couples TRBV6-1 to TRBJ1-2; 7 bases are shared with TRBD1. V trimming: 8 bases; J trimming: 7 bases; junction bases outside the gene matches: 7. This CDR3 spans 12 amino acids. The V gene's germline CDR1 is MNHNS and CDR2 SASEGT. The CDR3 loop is CASFRTGTGYTF. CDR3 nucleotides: TGTGCCAGCTTTAGGACAGGAACTGGCTACACCTTC.

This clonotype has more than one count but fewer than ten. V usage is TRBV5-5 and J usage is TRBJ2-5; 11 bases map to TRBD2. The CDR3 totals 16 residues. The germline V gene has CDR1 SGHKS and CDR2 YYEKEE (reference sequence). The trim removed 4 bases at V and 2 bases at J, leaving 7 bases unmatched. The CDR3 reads CASSTSTSGIQETQYF. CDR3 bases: TGTGCCAGCAGCACCTCGACTAGCGGGATACAAGAGACCCAGTACTTC. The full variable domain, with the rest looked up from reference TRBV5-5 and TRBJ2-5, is DAGVTQSPTHLIKTRGQQVTLRCSPISGHKSVSWYQQVLGQGPQFIFQYYEKEERGRGNFPDRFSARQFPNYSSELNVNALLLGDSALYLCASSTSTSGIQETQYFGPGTRLLVL.

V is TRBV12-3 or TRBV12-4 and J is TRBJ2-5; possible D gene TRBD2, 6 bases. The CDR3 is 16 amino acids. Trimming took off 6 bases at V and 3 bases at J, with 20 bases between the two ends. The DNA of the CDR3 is TGTGCCAGCAGCCGCCTGCTGGGGCGGGGCGAAGAGACCCAGTACTTC. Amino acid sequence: CASSRLLGRGEETQYF.

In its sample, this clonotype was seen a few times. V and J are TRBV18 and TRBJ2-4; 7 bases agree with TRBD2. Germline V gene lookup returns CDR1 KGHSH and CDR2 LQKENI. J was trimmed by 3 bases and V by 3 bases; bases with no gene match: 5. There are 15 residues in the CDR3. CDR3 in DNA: TGTGCCAGCTCACCGAAGGGAGGGCTCAAAAACATTCAGTACTTC. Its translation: CASSPKGGLKNIQYF.

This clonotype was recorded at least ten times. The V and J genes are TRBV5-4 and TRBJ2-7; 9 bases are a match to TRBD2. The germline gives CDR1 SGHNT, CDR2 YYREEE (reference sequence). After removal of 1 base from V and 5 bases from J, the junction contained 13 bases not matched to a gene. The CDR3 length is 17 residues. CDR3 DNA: TGTGCCAGCAGCTTGAGGGGCGGCCTAGCGGGATTGGACGAGCAGTACTTC. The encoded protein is CASSLRGGLAGLDEQYF.

CDR3 amino acids: CASSEWGATYEQYF. CDR3 DNA sequence: TGTGCCAGCAGTGAATGGGGAGCGACCTACGAGCAGTACTTC. J is TRBJ2-7 and V is TRBV6-1; weak D call: TRBD2 (5 bases). Germline CDR1 MNHNS, CDR2 SASEGT. This CDR3 has 14 residues. Between the trimmed V and J ends, which lost 2 bases and 2 bases, there was a span of 10 bases.

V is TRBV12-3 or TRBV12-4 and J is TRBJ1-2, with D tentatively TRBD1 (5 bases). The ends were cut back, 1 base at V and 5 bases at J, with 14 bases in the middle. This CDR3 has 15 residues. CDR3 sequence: CASSLVGVGVYGYTF. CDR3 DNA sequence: TGTGCCAGCAGTTTAGTCGGGGTGGGGGTTTATGGCTACACCTTC.

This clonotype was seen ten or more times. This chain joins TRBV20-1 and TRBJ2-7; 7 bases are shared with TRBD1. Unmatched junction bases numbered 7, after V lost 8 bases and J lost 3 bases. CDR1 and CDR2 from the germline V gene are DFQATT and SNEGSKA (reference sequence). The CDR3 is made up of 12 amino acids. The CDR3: CSRTGVRYEQYF. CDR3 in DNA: TGCAGTAGAACAGGGGTTCGCTACGAGCAGTACTTC.

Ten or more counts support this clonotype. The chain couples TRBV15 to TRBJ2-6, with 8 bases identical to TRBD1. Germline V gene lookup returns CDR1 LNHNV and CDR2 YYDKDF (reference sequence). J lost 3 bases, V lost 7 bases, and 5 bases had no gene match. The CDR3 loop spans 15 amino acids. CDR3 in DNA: TGTGCCACCAAGGGCAGGGGGCTTGGGGCCAACGTCCTGACTTTC. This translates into CATKGRGLGANVLTF.

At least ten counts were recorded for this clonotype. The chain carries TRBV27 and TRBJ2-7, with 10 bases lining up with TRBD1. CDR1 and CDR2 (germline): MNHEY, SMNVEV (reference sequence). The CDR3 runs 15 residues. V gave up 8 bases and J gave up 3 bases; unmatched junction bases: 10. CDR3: CASSPLGTGDYEQYF. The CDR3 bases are TGTGCCAGCTCGCCCCTCGGGACAGGGGACTACGAGCAGTACTTC.

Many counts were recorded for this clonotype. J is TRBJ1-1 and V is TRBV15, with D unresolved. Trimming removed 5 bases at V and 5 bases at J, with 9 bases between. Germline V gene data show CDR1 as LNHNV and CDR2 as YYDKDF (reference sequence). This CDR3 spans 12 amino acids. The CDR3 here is CATSGLITEAFF. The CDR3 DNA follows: TGTGCCACCAGCGGCCTGATAACTGAAGCTTTCTTT. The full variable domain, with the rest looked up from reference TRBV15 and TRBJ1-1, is DAMVIQNPRYQVTQFGKPVTLSCSQTLNHNVMYWYQQKSSQAPKLLFHYYDKDFNNEADTPDNFQSRRPNTSFCFLDIRSPGLGDTAMYLCATSGLITEAFFGQGTRLTVV.

The DNA for the CDR3 is TGTGCCAGCAGTTTATCGGCCCTGGGGGGCGGGGAGCTGTTTTTT. Its protein is CASSLSALGGGELFF. The chain combines TRBV12-3 or TRBV12-4 with TRBJ2-2, with D possibly being TRBD2 (6 bases). V was trimmed by 2 bases and J by 7 bases, leaving 14 bases between them. The CDR3 extends over 15 amino acids.

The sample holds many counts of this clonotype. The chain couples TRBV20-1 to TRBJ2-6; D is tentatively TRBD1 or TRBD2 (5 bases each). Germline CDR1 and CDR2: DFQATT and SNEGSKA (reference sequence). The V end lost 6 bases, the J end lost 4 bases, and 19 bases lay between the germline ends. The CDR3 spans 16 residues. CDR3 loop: CSARGSIARGANVLTF. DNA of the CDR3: TGCAGTGCCCGGGGCAGTATAGCTCGGGGGGCCAACGTCCTGACTTTC.